These T cell receptor beta chains were read from a single sample in a study of spatial heterogeneity in lung cancer. TCRdb reprocessed the 5' RACE reads with MiXCR, giving one entry per CDR3 protein. The sample carries around 9,800 distinct CDR3 sequences, about 6% recorded once. The sample in question was PBMCs, obtained at surgery. Source of these receptors: a male donor with early-stage non-small cell lung cancer. Each CDR3 is given with its conserved first and last residue.

V gene	J gene	CDR3 protein
TRBV6-5	TRBJ2-1	CASSYSTSGGIKKVVF
TRBV20-1	TRBJ2-5	CSAMGGTYQETQYF
TRBV29-1	TRBJ2-7	CSVRPGTATDSYEQYF
TRBV15	TRBJ2-2	CATSRPAEGTGELFF
TRBV3-1	TRBJ1-4	CASSPNWGADEKLFF
TRBV7-2	TRBJ2-1	CASSLRTSGGRSYNEQFF
TRBV6-5	TRBJ2-7	CASSPGTGFEQYF
TRBV19	TRBJ1-1	CASSPYPGNTEAFF
TRBV28	TRBJ1-6	CASSYGAGGQNSPLHF
TRBV9	TRBJ2-2	CASSVFGGSFTGELFF
TRBV5-6	TRBJ1-2	CASSSDNHYGYTF
TRBV29-1	TRBJ1-2	CSVYTANYGYTF
TRBV27	TRBJ1-1	CASSEYTGRDTEAFF
TRBV27	TRBJ2-3	CASSLNLGGAGDTQYF
TRBV4-1	TRBJ2-7	CASSQDGYGGEQYF